A selection of T cell receptor beta chains follows, all from one sample in a study of shared clonotypes between healthy human individuals. TCRdb keeps only in-frame clones here, not all; method: immunoSEQ multiplex PCR. The repertoire has roughly 2,000,000 clones, 93% of them found once; the top ten carry under 2%. The sequenced material came from naive CD8+ T cells from PBMCs. All receptors derive from a man between 18 and 35 years old in good health. Some clones in this sample may be carry-over from other donors' samples. CDR3s include the opening cysteine and the closing phenylalanine or tryptophan. D genes are given only for firm matches. Not all rows give a size; the values are once, few, many and, for expanded clones, a class.

15	TRBV4-1	.	TRBJ2-3	.	TGCGCCAGCAGCCAAGTGGGGGGGGCCCCAGATACGCAGTATTTT	CASSQVGGAPDTQYF
15	TRBV27	once	TRBJ2-7	TRBD2	TGTGCCAGCAGTTTATCTGGGGGAGGGCCCTACGAGCAGTACTTC	CASSLSGGGPYEQYF
14	TRBV7-9	.	TRBJ1-1	.	TGTGCCAGCAGCTTTCATGGGCGCGACACTGAAGCTTTCTTT	CASSFHGRDTEAFF
12	TRBV6-5	.	TRBJ2-5	.	TGTGCCAGCCAGTCACAGAAAGAGACCCAGTACTTC	CASQSQKETQYF
14	TRBV9	.	TRBJ2-7	.	TGTGCCAGCAGCGCCTACAGGGACCCCTACGAGCAGTACTTC	CASSAYRDPYEQYF
16	TRBV28	.	TRBJ1-2	TRBD1	TGTGCCAGCAGCGCACCGACAGGGGGCGTAGACTATGGCTACACCTTC	CASSAPTGGVDYGYTF
13	TRBV6-5	.	TRBJ2-7	.	TGTGCCAGCAGTTCCCTTATGCTGTACGAGCAGTACTTC	CASSSLMLYEQYF
17	TRBV28	.	TRBJ1-5	TRBD1	TGTGCCAGCAGTTTCGACAGGGGGGTTAGTGGCAATCAGCCCCAGCATTTT	CASSFDRGVSGNQPQHF
17	TRBV5-8	.	TRBJ2-3	TRBD1	TGTGCCAGCAGCTTAGGGACAGGGGAGGAGAGCACAGATACGCAGTATTTT	CASSLGTGEESTDTQYF
20	TRBV4-1	.	TRBJ2-7	TRBD2	TGCGCCAGCAGCCAGGGGGCTTGGGACAGGGGACTAGCGGGCTCCTACGAGCAGTACTTC	CASSQGAWDRGLAGSYEQYF
13	TRBV7-9	.	TRBJ2-1	TRBD2	TGTGCCAGCAGCTTAGCCGGGGGGAATGAGCAGTTCTTC	CASSLAGGNEQFF
14	TRBV29-1	.	TRBJ2-7	TRBD1	TGCAGCGTTGAACCGCTTAACAGGGGGAACGAGCAGTACTTC	CSVEPLNRGNEQYF